This T cell receptor (beta chain) is from a study of blood T cells in healthy people across ages. Sample-barcoded 5' priming and a J-beta primer mix drove a second PCR of about 6 to 12 cycles. TCRdb recomputed calls from the 5' RACE reads with MiXCR, one row per CDR3 protein. The table shows 890,000 or so distinct CDR3 sequences, with approximately 65% occurring only once. V shed 2 bases and J shed 0 bases, with 14 bases lying between them. The CDR3 totals 17 residues. Germline V gene data show CDR1 as SGHTA and CDR2 as FQGTGA. The sequenced material came from blood. The clonotype comes from a man in his thirties or forties in good health. V is TRBV7-3 and J is TRBJ2-1, with D perhaps given as TRBD1 or TRBD2 (5 bases each). The CDR3 DNA reads TGTGCCAGCAGCTTAGGCGCTGGGGGAAGCTCCTACAATGAGCAGTTCTTC. Translation gives CASSLGAGGSSYNEQFF.